The 10 T cell receptor beta chains below all came from one sample that was sequenced in a study of T-cell reconstitution after alpha-beta-depleted transplantation in children. Preparation of the TCRbeta library was carried out with unique molecular identifiers. Via MiXCR, TCRdb re-called the PCR reads, giving one row per CDR3 protein. This table has 190,000 or so distinct CDR3 sequences, 13% to 15% appearing once. The starting material was PBMCs from the stem cell graft donor, obtained from the stem cell graft. The receptors here all came from a human donor who donated a stem cell graft to a child with acute lymphoblastic leukemia.

This clonotype occurred a few times. V gene TRBV25-1 combines with J gene TRBJ2-3; maybe TRBD2 (5 bases). The CDR3 is 17 amino acids. Trimming removed 6 bases at V and 0 bases at J, with 19 bases between. The germline V gene encodes CDR1 MGHDK and CDR2 SYGVNS. The CDR3 nucleotides are TGTGCCAGCAGAGACCACCGAAAACTAGTGAGCACAGATACGCAGTATTTT. Residues: CASRDHRKLVSTDTQYF. Based on the CDR3 plus reference TRBV25-1 and TRBJ2-3, the full variable domain is EADIYQTPRYLVIGTGKKITLECSQTMGHDKMYWYQQDPGMELHLIHYSYGVNSTEKGDLSSESTVSRIRTEHFPLTLESARPSHTSQYLCASRDHRKLVSTDTQYFGPGTRLTVL.

The gene calls are TRBV12-3 or TRBV12-4 and TRBJ2-1; the D gene is possibly TRBD2 (6 bases). CDR3 length equals 16 residues. V was cut by 7 bases and J by 5 bases, with 21 bases left in between. Here the CDR3 reads CASTAMGGERDNEQFF. CDR3 nucleotides: TGTGCCAGCACCGCAATGGGCGGGGAGAGGGACAATGAGCAGTTCTTC.

This clonotype was counted at least ten times. The chain links TRBV20-1 to TRBJ2-1; the D is unclear. V lost 0 bases to trimming and J lost 0 bases, with 12 bases between them. The CDR3 extends over 16 amino acids. Germline loops: CDR1 DFQATT, CDR2 SNEGSKA (reference sequence). The CDR3 loop is CSARDLGRSSYNEQFF. The DNA for the CDR3 is TGCAGTGCTAGAGATCTAGGCCGGAGCTCCTACAATGAGCAGTTCTTC.

This clonotype has ten or more counts. J is TRBJ2-7 and V is TRBV20-1, with TRBD1 matching over 8 bases. Looked up from germline, CDR1 is DFQATT and CDR2 is SNEGSKA (reference sequence). Germline trimming cut 5 bases from V and 4 bases from J; bases unmatched to any gene: 13. The CDR3 is made up of 15 amino acids. The CDR3 loop is CSAPQTGAPGYEQYF. The CDR3 bases are TGCAGTGCTCCGCAGACAGGGGCCCCAGGGTACGAGCAGTACTTC.

This clonotype has a count of ten or more. This chain uses TRBV29-1 with TRBJ1-2; the match to TRBD1 covers 10 bases. Germline CDR1 and CDR2: SQVTM and ANQGSEA. V trimming: 4 bases; J trimming: 4 bases; junction bases outside the gene matches: 9. CDR3 length equals 15 residues. CDR3 DNA sequence: TGCAGCGTTGGGGTAGGGACAGGGGAGTTCTATGGCTACACCTTC. Translated: CSVGVGTGEFYGYTF.

The sample holds many counts of this clonotype. CDR3 residues: CAWSPGLSYEQYF. CDR3 coding DNA: TGTGCCTGGAGTCCCGGTTTGTCCTACGAGCAGTACTTC. The rearrangement joins TRBV30 to TRBJ2-7; D not resolved. Germline-derived CDR1 and CDR2 are GTSNPN and SVGIG (reference sequence). The CDR3 consists of 13 residues. V gave up 2 bases and J gave up 1 base, with 9 bases separating them. The complete variable domain, with remaining parts taken from reference TRBV30 and TRBJ2-7, reads SQTIHQWPATLVQPVGSPLSLECTVEGTSNPNLYWYRQAAGRGLQLLFYSVGIGQISSEVPQNLSASRPQDRQFILSSKKLLLSDSGFYLCAWSPGLSYEQYFGPGTRLTVT.

This sequence joins TRBV12-3 or TRBV12-4 and TRBJ2-1, with D perhaps matching TRBD1 (5 bases). This CDR3 region has 12 residues. The V end lost 6 bases, the J end lost 10 bases, and 13 bases lay between the germline ends. CDR3 sequence: CASSESHREQFF. The CDR3 DNA reads TGTGCCAGCAGCGAGTCCCACAGGGAGCAGTTCTTC.

This clonotype was seen ten or more times. The chain links TRBV20-1 to TRBJ1-2; 8 bases fit TRBD1. CDR1 and CDR2 from the germline V gene are DFQATT and SNEGSKA (reference sequence). With V trimmed by 3 bases and J by 6 bases, 15 bases remained unmatched. The CDR3 has 16 residues. CDR3 coding DNA: TGCAGTGCTAGCGGGGCAGGGGGCTTAAGAAAGGATGGCTACACCTTC. Its translation is CSASGAGGLRKDGYTF.

The sample holds many counts of this clonotype. CDR3 DNA sequence: TGTGCCAGCCGAGGACGCCGCGGGTCGGGGTTCTTC. Its protein product is CASRGRRGSGFF. The chain couples TRBV27 to TRBJ2-1; perhaps TRBD2 as D (5 bases). V lost 8 bases and J lost 15, with 20 bases in between. CDR3 length: 12 residues. Germline V gene lookup returns CDR1 MNHEY and CDR2 SMNVEV (reference sequence).

The sample holds many counts of this clonotype. The junction and the germline gene differ at one end; a read error may be behind it. This chain links TRBV10-3 with TRBJ1-4; the D is unclear. The CDR3 is 13 amino acids. Germline V gives CDR1 ENHRY, CDR2 SYGVKD. CDR3: CAIRGGDMEKLFF. The CDR3 DNA follows: TGCGCCATCCGAGGTGGGGATATGGAAAAACTGTTTTTT.